A selection of T cell receptor beta chains follows, all from one sample in a study of cytomegalovirus exposure and HLA in healthy donors. Clones were read by immunoSEQ multiplex PCR, and TCRdb kept only the in-frame ones, dropping some. The sample lists about 140,000 clones, about three quarters occurring once. Sequencing input: PBMCs. The receptors derive from a man aged 30-40 years in good health and CMV-seropositive. Each CDR3 is given with its conserved first and last residue. The D gene is left open where the match is weak. Size is omitted from some rows. Given values are once, few, many or a class for expanded clones.

j_gene,abundance,v_gene,d_gene,CDR3nt,CDR3aa
TRBJ2-2,.,TRBV29-1,.,TGCAGCGTTGGGGAGGATTACACCGGGGAGCTGTTTTTT,CSVGEDYTGELFF
TRBJ2-7,.,TRBV6-5,TRBD1,TGTGCCAGCAGCGGACAGGCTAGCTTGTCCTACGAGCAGTACTTC,CASSGQASLSYEQYF
TRBJ1-1,.,TRBV6-1,TRBD1,TGTGCCAGCAGTGAAGCGGGACAGGTTGAAGCTTTCTTT,CASSEAGQVEAFF
TRBJ2-5,.,TRBV7-9,TRBD2,TGTTCCAGCAGCTTATTAGCGGGAGGGCAAGAGACCCAGTACTTC,CSSSLLAGGQETQYF
TRBJ2-1,once,TRBV4-1,TRBD2,TGCGCCAGCAGCGGTTTGGGGACTAGCGGGAAGGACAATGAGCAGTTCTTC,CASSGLGTSGKDNEQFF
TRBJ2-7,.,TRBV9,TRBD1,TGTGCCAGCAGCTTAGGACAGGGGATCTACGAGCAGTACTTC,CASSLGQGIYEQYF
TRBJ1-2,.,TRBV25-1,TRBD1,TGTGCCAGCAGTGAATGGGCAGGGGGCGGGTTTGGGTATGGCTACACCTTC,CASSEWAGGGFGYGYTF
TRBJ2-7,few,TRBV10-3,.,TGTGCCATCACCGCGGGTGTGGACAGATACTACGAGCAGTACTTC,CAITAGVDRYYEQYF
TRBJ2-7,few,TRBV6-4,TRBD2,TGTGCCAGCAAGGCGGGAGGCCTCTATGGGCAGTACTTC,CASKAGGLYGQYF
TRBJ1-6,.,TRBV6-5,.,TGTGCCAGCAGTTACTCAGGCAGGTCGAATTCACCCCTCCACTTT,CASSYSGRSNSPLHF
TRBJ2-3,.,TRBV18,TRBD1,TGTGCCAGCTCACCTCCGGGACAGGGTCAGCAAGATACGCAGTATTTT,CASSPPGQGQQDTQYF